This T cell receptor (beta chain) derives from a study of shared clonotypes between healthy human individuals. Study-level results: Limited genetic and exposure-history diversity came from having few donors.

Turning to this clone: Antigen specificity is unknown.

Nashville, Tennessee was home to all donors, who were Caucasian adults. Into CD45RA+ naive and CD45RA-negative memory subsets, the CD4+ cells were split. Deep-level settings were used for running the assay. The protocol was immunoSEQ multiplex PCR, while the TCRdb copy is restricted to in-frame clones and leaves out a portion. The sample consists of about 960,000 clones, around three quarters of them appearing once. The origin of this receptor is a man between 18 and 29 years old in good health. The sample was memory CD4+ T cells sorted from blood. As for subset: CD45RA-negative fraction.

The chain's CDR3 is CASSTAGFTDTQYF. The CDR3 nucleotides are TGCGCCAGCAGCACAGCGGGGTTCACAGATACGCAGTATTTT. The gene calls are TRBV5-1 and TRBJ2-3; TRBD2 matches 7 bases. In germline, CDR1 is SGHRS, CDR2 YFSETQ. J gave up 2 bases and V 4 bases, and 4 bases lay outside the gene matches. This CDR3 region has 14 residues. The full variable domain, in which reference TRBV5-1 and TRBJ2-3 provide the parts outside the CDR3, is KAGVTQTPRYLIKTRGQQVTLSCSPISGHRSVSWYQQTPGQGLQFLFEYFSETQRNKGNFPGRFSGRQFSNSRSEMNVSTLELGDSALYLCASSTAGFTDTQYFGPGTRLTVL.